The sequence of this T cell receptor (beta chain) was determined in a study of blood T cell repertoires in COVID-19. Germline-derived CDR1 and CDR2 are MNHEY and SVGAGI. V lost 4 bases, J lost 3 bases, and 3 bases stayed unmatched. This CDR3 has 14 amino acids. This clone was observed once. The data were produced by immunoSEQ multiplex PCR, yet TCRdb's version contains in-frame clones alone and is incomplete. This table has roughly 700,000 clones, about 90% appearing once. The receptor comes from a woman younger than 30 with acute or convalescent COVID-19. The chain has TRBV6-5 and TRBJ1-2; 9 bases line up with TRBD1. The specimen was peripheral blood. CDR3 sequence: CASSSTGGDYGYTF. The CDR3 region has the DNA TGTGCCAGCAGTTCGACAGGGGGGGACTATGGCTACACCTTC.